Below, 5 T cell receptor beta chains from the same sample are listed, as sequenced in a study of CD8 T cells in ankylosing spondylitis. TCRdb reprocessed the 5' RACE reads via MiXCR and lists one record per CDR3 protein. This table holds 670,000 or so distinct CDR3 sequences, about 20% found once. Findings of the study overall: Seemingly distinctive of ankylosing spondylitis blood was a TCR beta motif formed by eight highly homologous variants.

Their specific antigens are unknown. Sequencing was carried out using blood, either unsorted or a sorted T cell fraction (not recorded which). These receptors were collected from a male donor with ankylosing spondylitis.

This clonotype was observed a handful of times. The V call is TRBV12-3 or TRBV12-4, the J call TRBJ1-3; D call uncertain. V was pared by 8 bases and J by 0 bases, with 14 bases between. This CDR3 has 15 amino acids. CDR3 sequence: CASSLRALSGNTIYF. The CDR3 DNA reads as TGTGCCAGCTCCCTTAGGGCTCTCTCTGGAAACACCATATATTTT.

The chain carries TRBV6-1 and TRBJ2-7, with 10 bases fitting TRBD1. Looked up from germline, CDR1 is MNHNS and CDR2 is SASEGT. The CDR3 totals 14 residues. V shed 7 bases and J 1 base; nucleotides not matched to a gene: 4. The CDR3 reads CASKRDRGSYEQYF. The CDR3 DNA sequence: TGTGCCAGCAAAAGGGACAGGGGATCCTACGAGCAGTACTTC.

The chain carries TRBV11-1 and TRBJ2-1; D is unclear. CDR1 and CDR2 from the germline V gene are SGHAT and FQDESV (reference sequence). Trimming stripped 5 bases from V and 7 bases from J, with 9 bases between. The CDR3 totals 12 residues. The CDR3, as DNA: TGTGCCAGCAGCCCCAAGCAGAATGAGCAGTTCTTC. It is translated as CASSPKQNEQFF.

The chain combines TRBV5-4 with TRBJ2-6, with D perhaps matching TRBD2 (7 bases). CDR1 and CDR2 from the germline V gene are SGHNT and YYREEE (reference sequence). V was clipped by 3 bases and J by 1 base, with 17 bases between them. The CDR3 has 18 amino acids. Here the CDR3 DNA reads TGTGCCAGCAGCTGGCCGGGGGGCGGTAAATCTGGGGCCAACGTCCTGACTTTC. Its translation is CASSWPGGGKSGANVLTF.

The chain carries TRBV20-1 and TRBJ2-7; possibly TRBD2 for D (6 bases). The germline CDR1 and CDR2 sequences are DFQATT and SNEGSKA (reference sequence). This CDR3 is built from 13 residues. V was shortened by 7 bases and J by 2 bases, with 15 bases between the two germline ends. The CDR3 region is CSGIAVITYEQYF. The CDR3 coding sequence is TGCAGTGGAATAGCGGTTATCACCTACGAGCAGTACTTC.